Presented here are 30 T cell receptor beta chains from one specimen sequenced in a study of neoadjuvant anti-PD-1 for oral cavity cancer. The time point denotes: after neoadjuvant nivolumab, at surgical resection. The table came from immunoSEQ multiplex PCR; TCRdb's copy has only in-frame clones and leaves some out. This sample yields approximately 42,000 clones, of which approximately 80% are seen a single time; 4.8% belongs to the top ten. Sequences were derived from PBMCs, sampled after nivolumab (anti-PD-1) treatment. The receptors derive from a person aged 35-80 years with oral cavity squamous cell carcinoma.

Here the CDR3 DNA reads TGTGCCAGCAGCTCCGTCAAGAAGCATGGCTACACCTTC. This encodes CASSSVKKHGYTF. The J gene is TRBJ1-2, the V gene TRBV14; D remains unclear. There are 13 residues in the CDR3. The V end was cut by 5 bases, the J end by 6 bases, with 13 bases between. Germline CDR1 is SGHDN and CDR2 is FVKESK.

This clone was recorded a few times. The chain is built from TRBV4-1 and TRBJ2-1; 11 nucleotides align to TRBD2. CDR1 and CDR2 from the germline V gene are MGHRA and YSYEKL. V dropped 1 base and J dropped 1; count of bases not matched to a gene: 9. CDR3 size: 19 residues. The CDR3: CASSQGRISGRDSYNEQFF. The DNA for the CDR3 is TGCGCCAGCAGCCAAGGGAGGATTAGCGGGAGGGATTCCTACAATGAGCAGTTCTTC.

V is TRBV6-1 and J is TRBJ2-1; 9 bases agree with TRBD2. Germline CDR1 and CDR2: MNHNS and SASEGT. The CDR3 runs 13 residues. Losses at the gene ends were 5 bases for V and 15 bases for J; bases not matched to a gene: 11. CDR3: CASSHVSGSNVFF. CDR3 bases: TGTGCCAGCAGTCACGTTAGCGGGAGCAATGTGTTCTTC.

This clone was counted once. V is TRBV10-2 and J is TRBJ1-2; D perhaps matches TRBD1 (6 bases). Germline V gene data show CDR1 as WSHSY and CDR2 as SAAADI. The CDR3 length is 17 residues. V dropped 0 bases and J dropped 4 bases, with 18 bases sitting between them. The CDR3 DNA reads TGCGCCAGCAGTGAGTCTGGTCAAAGGACAGACAGCTATGGCTACACCTTC. The encoded protein is CASSESGQRTDSYGYTF.

The V gene is TRBV4-2, the J gene TRBJ2-1; TRBD2 matches 8 bases. The germline gives CDR1 LGHNA, CDR2 YNFKEQ. There are 17 residues in the CDR3. The trim removed 0 bases at V and 9 bases at J, leaving 13 bases unmatched. CDR3 amino acids: CASSQDPSGRALGEQFF. As DNA, the CDR3 is TGTGCCAGCAGCCAAGATCCCTCCGGGAGGGCCTTGGGTGAGCAGTTCTTC.

The chain couples TRBV7-9 to TRBJ2-2, with D possibly being TRBD2 (6 bases). Germline values: CDR1 SEHNR, CDR2 FQNEAQ (reference sequence). CDR3 length: 17 amino acids. Trimming took 2 bases from V and 7 from J, leaving 20 bases between them. The CDR3 sequence is CASSLIGGPGSGGELFF. CDR3 nucleotide sequence: TGTGCCAGCAGCTTAATCGGGGGACCGGGAAGTGGCGGGGAGCTGTTTTTT.

The chain uses TRBV27 and TRBJ1-5; 7 nucleotides line up with TRBD1. Trimming at V came to 5 bases and at J to 5 bases, leaving 9 bases not matched to a gene. Per the germline V gene, CDR1 is MNHEY and CDR2 is SMNVEV (reference sequence). The CDR3 sequence is 15 residues long. The CDR3 sequence is CASSTQTGKDQPQHF. CDR3 coding DNA: TGTGCCAGCAGTACCCAGACAGGGAAGGATCAGCCCCAGCATTTT.

The rearrangement uses TRBV5-1 and TRBJ2-7; 11 bases fit TRBD1. This CDR3 is 15 amino acids long. V lost 4 bases and J lost 5; bases outside the gene matches: 8. Germline loops: CDR1 SGHRS, CDR2 YFSETQ. The CDR3 DNA follows: TGCGCCAGCAGCACCTGGACAGGGGGCGAGGACGAGCAGTACTTC. Amino acid sequence: CASSTWTGGEDEQYF.

This clone was observed a handful of times. The V gene is TRBV7-6, the J gene TRBJ2-1, with TRBD2 as a possible D gene (5 bases). The germline CDR1 and CDR2 sequences are SGHVS and FNYEAQ. Trimming left V 6 bases short and J 7 bases short, with 16 bases between. This CDR3 contains 14 residues. CDR3 in amino acids: CASSSLEVRNEQFF. CDR3 coding DNA: TGTGCCAGCAGTTCTCTGGAGGTCAGGAATGAGCAGTTCTTC.

The chain employs TRBV15 and TRBJ1-5, with TRBD1 identical over 8 bases. This CDR3 is built from 18 residues. With 2 bases clipped from V and 3 bases from J, the junction kept 12 bases outside the gene matches. From germline, CDR1 is LNHNV and CDR2 YYDKDF (reference sequence). The CDR3 region has the DNA TGTGCCACCAGCAGACCTCCTTCAGACAGGGGCCTCAATCAGCCCCAGCATTTT. Translated: CATSRPPSDRGLNQPQHF.

This clone has a single count. J is TRBJ2-2 and V is TRBV7-3; 9 bases agree with TRBD1. CDR3 length: 17 amino acids. Germline V gene lookup returns CDR1 SGHTA and CDR2 FQGTGA. The V and J ends lost 2 bases and 3 bases, in that order; junction bases with no gene match: 7. In nucleotides, the CDR3 is TGTGCCAGCAGCTTACCCCGGGACAGGGACGACACCGGGGAGCTGTTTTTT. It is translated as CASSLPRDRDDTGELFF.

The V call is TRBV6-5, the J call TRBJ1-1; 8 bases match TRBD1. The J segment lost 5 bases and the V segment lost 2 bases, leaving 7 bases of the junction unmatched. The CDR3 runs to 15 residues. The germline V gene encodes CDR1 MNHEY and CDR2 SVGAGI. The CDR3 here is CASSYTDRVGTEAFF. CDR3 nucleotides: TGTGCCAGCAGTTACACGGACAGGGTTGGAACTGAAGCTTTCTTT.

J is TRBJ2-1 and V is TRBV7-2, with TRBD2 matching 9 bases. Germline CDR1 and CDR2: SGHTA and FQGNSA. The J segment lost 5 bases and the V segment lost 5 bases, leaving 10 bases of the junction unmatched. The CDR3 runs 16 residues. CDR3 DNA: TGTGCCAGCAGCCCCCAAAGGCTAGCGGGGCACAATGAGCAGTTCTTC. Translating it yields CASSPQRLAGHNEQFF. Full variable domain (outside the CDR3, taken from reference TRBV7-2 and TRBJ2-1): GAGVSQSPSNKVTEKGKDVELRCDPISGHTALYWYRQSLGQGLEFLIYFQGNSAPDKSGLPSDRFSAERTGGSVSTLTIQRTQQEDSAVYLCASSPQRLAGHNEQFFGPGTRLTVL.

The gene calls are TRBV4-2 and TRBJ2-7; TRBD2 agrees at 7 bases. Germline-derived CDR1 and CDR2 are LGHNA and YNFKEQ. The CDR3 is made up of 16 amino acids. Germline trimming cut 1 base from V and 5 bases from J; bases unmatched to any gene: 11. The chain's CDR3 is CASSQGPNRGEDEQYF. In DNA, the CDR3 is TGTGCCAGCAGCCAAGGGCCCAACCGGGGGGAGGACGAGCAGTACTTC.

The chain uses TRBV2 and TRBJ2-5; possible D gene TRBD2, 5 bases. The germline V and J ends were trimmed by 4 bases and 5 bases, with 11 bases remaining between them. In germline, CDR1 is SNHLY, CDR2 FYNNEI. The CDR3 runs to 13 residues. CDR3 in amino acids: CASSGGWRETQYF. The CDR3 DNA reads TGTGCCAGCAGTGGGGGATGGAGGGAGACCCAGTACTTC.

The CDR3 coding sequence is TGTGCCTGGAGTGTTGCTGTCAGGAGGGGCAATCAGCCCCAGCATTTT. Protein: CAWSVAVRRGNQPQHF. V and J are TRBV30 and TRBJ1-5; D gene uncertain. The ends were cut back, 0 bases at V and 2 bases at J, with 14 bases in the middle. CDR3 length: 16 amino acids. In germline, CDR1 is GTSNPN, CDR2 SVGIG (reference sequence).

The CDR3 is CASSLAGSFGELFF. The CDR3 DNA sequence: TGTGCCAGCAGCTTAGCAGGTTCCTTCGGGGAGCTGTTTTTT. V is TRBV7-3 and J is TRBJ2-2; D unclear. Trimming took off 2 bases at V and 7 bases at J, with 11 bases between the two ends. This CDR3 is 14 amino acids long. Germline lookup yields CDR1 SGHTA and CDR2 FQGTGA.

The V and J genes are TRBV28 and TRBJ2-2; 11 bases are shared with TRBD2. The CDR3 runs 16 residues. Germline V gene sequence: CDR1 MDHEN, CDR2 SYDVKM. Germline trimming cut 4 bases from V and 4 bases from J; bases unmatched to any gene: 5. The CDR3 DNA sequence: TGTGCCAGCAGTTCCGGGACTAGCGGAGGCACCGGGGAGCTGTTTTTT. Translating gives CASSSGTSGGTGELFF.

V is TRBV28 and J is TRBJ2-1; D remains unclear. Germline-derived CDR1 and CDR2 are MDHEN and SYDVKM. CDR3 size: 14 residues. V shed 7 bases and J shed 0 bases, with 10 bases lying between them. Written as DNA, the CDR3 is TGTGCCAGCAACGACGCTAGCTCCTACAATGAGCAGTTCTTC. This sequence encodes CASNDASSYNEQFF.

This sequence joins TRBV6-1 and TRBJ2-5, with a possible D match to TRBD2 (6 bases). The CDR3 runs 12 residues. Trimming removed 3 bases from V and 4 bases from J, with 6 bases in between. Germline CDR1 reads MNHNS; CDR2 reads SASEGT. The CDR3 region is CASSEGGETQYF. The DNA for the CDR3 is TGTGCCAGCAGTGAGGGAGGAGAGACCCAGTACTTC.

CDR3 sequence: CSARQGARDTEAFF. In nucleotides, the CDR3 is TGCAGCGCAAGACAGGGGGCTCGGGACACTGAAGCTTTCTTT. The chain carries TRBV29-1 and TRBJ1-1, with TRBD1 matching over 10 bases. CDR1 SQVTM and CDR2 ANQGSEA come from the germline V gene. CDR3 length: 14 residues. The J segment lost 3 bases and the V segment lost 7 bases, leaving 8 bases of the junction unmatched.

This chain joins TRBV5-6 and TRBJ2-3; D unclear. The V end lost 0 bases, the J end lost 1 base, and 9 bases lay between the germline ends. The CDR3 extends over 15 amino acids. Germline V gene data show CDR1 as SGHDT and CDR2 as YYEEEE. In DNA, the CDR3 is TGTGCCAGCAGCTTGGCTCTCGGCGGCACAGATACGCAGTATTTT. This translates into CASSLALGGTDTQYF.

This chain uses TRBV11-2 with TRBJ1-1, with TRBD1 matching over 7 bases. In germline, CDR1 is SGHAT, CDR2 FQNNGV. The CDR3 runs to 19 residues. The V and J ends lost 5 bases and 5 bases, in that order; junction bases with no gene match: 23. The CDR3, as DNA: TGTGCCAGCAGCGCAGTCGTACCGGGACAGCGCGGTTCGGGTACTGAAGCTTTCTTT. Translating gives CASSAVVPGQRGSGTEAFF. Together with reference TRBV11-2 and TRBJ1-1, the CDR3 gives the full variable domain: EAGVAQSPRYKIIEKRQSVAFWCNPISGHATLYWYQQILGQGPKLLIQFQNNGVVDDSQLPKDRFSAERLKGVDSTLKIQPAKLEDSAVYLCASSAVVPGQRGSGTEAFFGQGTRLTVV.

The rearrangement joins TRBV2 to TRBJ2-5, with 11 positions matching TRBD2. The CDR3 is made up of 16 amino acids. The germline CDR1 and CDR2 sequences are SNHLY and FYNNEI. With 5 bases clipped from V and 1 base from J, the junction kept 6 bases outside the gene matches. CDR3 sequence: CASSPRLAGSQETQYF. CDR3 DNA sequence: TGTGCCAGCAGTCCCCGACTAGCGGGGTCCCAAGAGACCCAGTACTTC.

This chain uses TRBV6-1 with TRBJ2-1; 8 bases are shared with TRBD2. CDR1 is MNHNS, CDR2 SASEGT, per germline. This CDR3 region has 17 residues. The junction had 8 bases not matched to a gene; V was cut back by 1 base and J by 3 bases. The CDR3 bases are TGTGCCAGCAGTGAAGGCCTGACTAGCGCGAGCTACAATGAGCAGTTCTTC. Amino acid sequence: CASSEGLTSASYNEQFF.

V is TRBV5-6 and J is TRBJ1-5, with 7 bases identical to TRBD1. Germline V gene data show CDR1 as SGHDT and CDR2 as YYEEEE. There are 15 residues in the CDR3. Trimming cost V 2 bases and J 4 bases; bases outside gene matches: 6. CDR3 in DNA: TGTGCCAGCAGCTTTGGGAGGGGGCGAAATCAGCCCCAGCATTTT. This encodes CASSFGRGRNQPQHF.

This chain uses TRBV9 with TRBJ2-1; 8 bases are shared with TRBD2. Losses at the gene ends were 0 bases for V and 6 bases for J; bases not matched to a gene: 8. The V gene's germline CDR1 is SGDLS and CDR2 YYNGEE. The CDR3 has 16 residues. The CDR3 region has the DNA TGTGCCAGCAGCGTAGTGGGTAGCGGGATGGGCAATGAGCAGTTCTTC. As protein: CASSVVGSGMGNEQFF.

This chain links TRBV30 with TRBJ2-5; tentative D call: TRBD2 (6 bases). The J call may be wrong; the DNA end is better matched by TRBJ2-7. This CDR3 has 13 amino acids. The germline V gene has CDR1 GTSNPN and CDR2 SVGIG (reference sequence). CDR3 sequence (DNA): TGTGCCTGGAGAGGAGGGAGGTCCCACGAGCAGTACTTC. It codes for CAWRGGRSHEQYF.

The V call is TRBV7-8, the J call TRBJ2-1, with a tentative D call TRBD2 (6 bases). Looked up from germline, CDR1 is SGHVS and CDR2 is FQNEAQ. The CDR3 spans 18 residues. The V end lost 2 bases, the J end lost 0 bases, and 17 bases lay between the germline ends. CDR3 amino acids: CASSLRYYSGSSYNEQFF. In DNA, the CDR3 is TGTGCCAGCAGCTTACGATACTATAGCGGTAGCTCCTACAATGAGCAGTTCTTC. Full variable domain (outside the CDR3, taken from reference TRBV7-8 and TRBJ2-1): GAGVSQSPRYKVAKRGQDVALRCDPISGHVSLFWYQQALGQGPEFLTYFQNEAQLDKSGLPSDRFFAERPEGSVSTLKIQRTQQEDSAVYLCASSLRYYSGSSYNEQFFGPGTRLTVL.

The chain employs TRBV6-5 and TRBJ1-3; D unresolved. The CDR3 totals 15 residues. The ends were cut back, 6 bases at V and 2 bases at J, with 14 bases in the middle. CDR1 is MNHEY and CDR2 is SVGAGI in the germline V gene. CDR3 nucleotide sequence: TGTGCCAGCAGGTCCGAACCGGGTGCTGGAAACACCATATATTTT. Protein sequence: CASRSEPGAGNTIYF.